This T cell receptor (beta chain) was profiled in a study of lymphopenia after photon versus proton radiotherapy. Findings and caveats of the study: Relative stability marked proton patients; photon patients lost diversity and naive cells. Larger post-nadir TCR diversity loss correlated inversely with survival in deceased patients. Post-nadir diversity loss with photons came from oligoclonal expansion, particularly CD8+ Temra cells. Only patients who died were analyzed for survival; proton advantage is unproven.

V was clipped by 6 bases and J by 6 bases; unmatched bases: 8. The CDR3 runs to 14 residues. Looked up from germline, CDR1 is MNHEY and CDR2 is SMNVEV (reference sequence). A word on this clone: What it binds is not known.

The protocol was immunoSEQ multiplex PCR, while the TCRdb copy is restricted to in-frame clones and leaves out a portion. The sample contains fewer than 45,000 clones, approximately 86% of which appear only once. V gene TRBV27 combines with J gene TRBJ1-2, with 9 bases lining up with TRBD1. The starting material was peripheral blood, obtained from a patient treated with proton-based radiotherapy. The sequence was obtained from a woman between 70 and 85 years old with pancreatic cancer. Some clones in this sample may be carry-over from other donors' samples. The CDR3: CASRSRDRVHGYTF. The CDR3 coding sequence is TGTGCCAGCAGGTCAAGGGACAGGGTCCATGGCTACACCTTC.